Presented here are 8 T cell receptor beta chains from one specimen sequenced in a study of blood T cell repertoires in COVID-19. This table comes from immunoSEQ multiplex PCR, and its TCRdb copy is limited to in-frame clones, with some not included. The sample includes roughly 210,000 clones, 87% seen only once; the top ten take roughly 7.1%. Material: PBMCs or T cells enriched from blood (not recorded which). All receptors derive from a man in his thirties or forties in a cohort exposed to, infected with or recovered from COVID-19 (not recorded which).

The chain couples TRBV28 to TRBJ2-5, with a tentative D call TRBD1 (6 bases). The V end was cut by 5 bases, the J end by 1 base, with 8 bases between. Germline lookup yields CDR1 MDHEN and CDR2 SYDVKM. The CDR3 is 13 residues long. The CDR3 spells CASSRTAQETQYF. The DNA of the CDR3 is TGTGCCAGCAGTCGGACAGCCCAAGAGACCCAGTACTTC.

V is TRBV6-5 and J is TRBJ2-5, with D hard to call. CDR1 and CDR2 (germline): MNHEY, SVGAGI. There are 14 residues in the CDR3. Trimming took off 2 bases at V and 4 bases at J, with 11 bases between the two ends. The CDR3 spells CASSYGGRGETQYF. Here the CDR3 DNA reads TGTGCCAGCAGTTACGGCGGTCGCGGAGAGACCCAGTACTTC.

The chain joins TRBV29-1 to TRBJ2-5; 9 bases fit TRBD1. The V gene end was trimmed by 5 bases and the J gene end by 5 bases; junction bases not matched to a gene: 6. Germline V gene lookup returns CDR1 SQVTM and CDR2 ANQGSEA. This CDR3 has 13 amino acids. The CDR3, as DNA: TGCAGCGTTACAGGGGGCTCGGGGGAGACCCAGTACTTC. This sequence encodes CSVTGGSGETQYF.

In nucleotides, the CDR3 is TGTGCCAGCAGCCTTAAGGCCGGGACAACTAATGAAAAACTGTTTTTT. Its translation is CASSLKAGTTNEKLFF. The V call is TRBV3-1 (or the pseudogene TRBV3-2), the J call TRBJ1-4; D is undetermined. The CDR3 contains 16 residues. Trimming cost V 4 bases and J 0 bases, with 12 bases left between them. Germline values: CDR1 LGHDT, CDR2 YNNKEL (reference sequence).

The rearrangement joins TRBV27 to TRBJ1-1; D call uncertain. The germline V gene encodes CDR1 MNHEY and CDR2 SMNVEV (reference sequence). The CDR3 is 14 amino acids. Between the trimmed V and J ends, which lost 5 bases and 0 bases, there was a span of 10 bases. The CDR3 protein is CASSLREMNTEAFF. The CDR3, as DNA: TGTGCCAGCAGTCTTAGGGAGATGAACACTGAAGCTTTCTTT.

The rearrangement uses TRBV6-2 or TRBV6-3 and TRBJ1-6; no clear D gene. The CDR3 has 14 residues. CDR1 is MNHEY and CDR2 is SVGEGT in the germline V gene. V shed 2 bases and J shed 6 bases, with 8 bases lying between them. CDR3 protein: CASSYPTGNSPLHF. Written as DNA, the CDR3 is TGTGCCAGCAGTTACCCGACGGGTAATTCACCCCTCCACTTT.

Comments on this clone: One junction end does not reproduce the germline sequence, and a read error may be involved. The chain carries TRBV19 and TRBJ2-1; 13 bases agree with TRBD2. The CDR3 totals 14 residues. CDR1 LNHDA and CDR2 SQIVND come from the germline V gene (reference sequence). This chain's CDR3 is CASSRGTSGTPRVF. The CDR3 bases are TGTGCCAGTAGTAGGGGGACTAGCGGGACCCCTCGGGTCTTC.

The chain carries TRBV5-1 and TRBJ1-2; 10 nucleotides line up with TRBD1. Germline assignment: CDR1 SGHRS and CDR2 YFSETQ. The CDR3 runs to 13 residues. V lost 4 bases, J lost 8 bases, and 5 bases stayed unmatched. CDR3 sequence (DNA): TGCGCCAGCAGCGGGACAGGGGTGCGGGGCTACACCTTC. Amino acids: CASSGTGVRGYTF.